This T cell receptor (beta chain) was found in a study of breast tumors, draining lymph nodes, adjacent tissues. Study-level points and caveats: Tumor TCR diversity was below lymph nodes but above nontumor tissue. Luminal-like breast cancer showed significantly greater tumor-nontumor repertoire similarity than basal-like breast cancer did. Tumor T cell lymph node origin was a supported hypothesis, not proven.

The CDR3 contains 11 residues when both ends are counted. TCRdb itself ran the multiplex PCR reads through MiXCR, one entry per CDR3 protein. Of over 130,000 distinct CDR3 sequences listed, approximately 32% are singletons. For this clonotype: The target antigen is unknown. The conserved phenylalanine or tryptophan normally closing the CDR3 is absent here, so this likely arose from a read error. The limits of the CDR3 on the DNA are not certain, so only TCRdb's listed CDR3 is given.

Axillary draining lymph nodes of breast cancer patients supplied the node samples. The chain has TRBV12-3 or TRBV12-4 and TRBJ1-6; the D call of TRBD1 is as the table states it, not checked on the DNA. Source material: axillary lymph node tissue. The sequence was collected from a female donor with breast cancer. Some clones in this sample may be carry-over from other donors' samples. This chain's CDR3 is CASSDPGTVYS.